The TCR beta chain described here comes from a study of CD8+CD57+ T cells in acquired aplastic anemia (dated by TCRdb to 2016 to 2019). As for the study more broadly: Extracted DNA from sorted CD4+ and CD8+ cells averaged approximately 3 ug, ranging from roughly 0.2 to 30 ug. Mean read counts for healthy donor samples were about 10 million for CD4+ cells and around 11 million for CD8+ cells.

The junction carries 10 bases between V and J, which are trimmed by 3 bases and 2 bases respectively. Including the terminal cysteine and phenylalanine, the CDR3 comprises 14 residues. Just the 42-base CDR3 DNA is kept, in frame starting at base 1. The CDR1 and CDR2 encoded by the germline V gene (reference sequence) are MNHEY and SMNVEV. Study-level results and caveats: Patients and healthy controls showed no significant difference in CD8+ Simpson's diversity (P=0.060). Roughly 30 CD8+ CDR3 sequences were found to be shared between patients and controls, but these sequences appeared to be highly expressed in patients and within the immunodominant clones of the patients.

Genomic DNA was used as template for profiling of TCR beta VDJ combinations and CDR3 sequences. An Illumina HiSeq 2000 was used for TCR repertoire sequencing. As for how the authors treated the data: TRBV/TRBJ rearrangement plots, CDR3 size and DJ length profiles, and Simpson's diversity index were used to evaluate the repertoires. The most abundant DNA sequence in the deep sequencing data was defined as the immunodominant clone. CDR3 amino acid sequences were checked for sharing across subjects and were also compared against the VDJdb database and published repertoires. Using fastp trimming at Q25 and MiXCR clonotype assembly, TCRdb reanalyzed the public sequencing data and kept in-frame beta chains. Every CDR3 protein is listed once, alongside the most common genes and DNA of its rows. TCRdb, not the authors, supplied the V and J calls. Present in this sample are about 170,000 distinct CDR3 sequences, 55% to 70% of which were seen just once. Of the sample, roughly 44% falls within the top ten clones.

In the study, sorted CD4+ and CD8+ blood T cells from patients with severe aplastic anemia and from healthy subjects underwent deep sequencing of TCR repertoires. Ficoll-Paque density gradient centrifugation was used to isolate peripheral blood mononuclear cells. Before DNA extraction, CD4+ and CD8+ T cells were sorted by FACS or by magnetic beads. Many counts were recorded for this clonotype. Its antigen has not been determined. There are no base qualities to consult, and no much larger clone falls within one base. The sequence joins TRBV27 to TRBJ2-5; the best D guess is TRBD2, with 6 bases matching. The sample was sorted CD4+, CD8+, or CD8+CD57+ T cells (not recorded which) from PBMCs. This receptor was obtained from a human donor in good health. The bases are TGTGCCAGCAGTTTTAACGGGGGACAAGAGACCCAGTACTTC. Its product reads: CASSFNGGQETQYF.